This TCR beta chain came from a study of T cell responses to AZD1222 COVID-19 vaccine. Some clones are missing from TCRdb's copy, which holds only in-frame ones; the method was immunoSEQ multiplex PCR. This table has some 96,000 clones, about 93% appearing once. Sequences were derived from peripheral blood, sampled on day 0 of AZD1222 vaccination. This receptor was obtained from an adult in good health.

CDR3: CASSEAGDQETQYF. CDR3 DNA: TGTGCCAGCAGTGAAGCAGGGGACCAAGAGACCCAGTACTTC. The rearrangement joins TRBV25-1 to TRBJ2-5; a weak D match, TRBD1 (6 bases). Trimming shortened V by 2 bases and J by 0 bases, and 7 bases separated the two germline ends. The length of the CDR3 is 14 residues. Germline V lookup: CDR1 MGHDK, CDR2 SYGVNS. Full variable domain (remainder filled in from reference TRBV25-1 and TRBJ2-5): EADIYQTPRYLVIGTGKKITLECSQTMGHDKMYWYQQDPGMELHLIHYSYGVNSTEKGDLSSESTVSRIRTEHFPLTLESARPSHTSQYLCASSEAGDQETQYFGPGTRLLVL.